This section outlines one T cell receptor beta chain sequence together with its context. Its target is not known. CDR3 length: 15 amino acids. Germline V gene sequence: CDR1 LNHNV, CDR2 YYDKDF (reference sequence). The junction had 8 bases not matched to a gene; V was cut back by 6 bases and J by 4 bases. The data are from a study of T cells in localized non-small cell lung cancer. Study-wide points: The greatest T cell clonality was found in uninvolved adjacent lung (higher than in tumor). Heterogeneity is still possible, as just one tumor region was sequenced.

The method was immunoSEQ multiplex PCR; TCRdb's version includes in-frame clones alone and lacks a portion of them. The sample contains fewer than 2,000 clones, around a third of which appear only once. The V call is TRBV15, the J call TRBJ1-2, with 10 bases matching TRBD1. This clonotype was sampled from a man aged 35-69 years with stage II lung adenocarcinoma. The specimen was lung tumor tissue, collected before any cancer treatment. The CDR3 is CATSERQGAPYGYTF. The CDR3 DNA reads as TGTGCCACCAGTGAAAGACAGGGGGCACCCTATGGCTACACCTTC.